This entry concerns a single T cell receptor beta chain. The sample comes from a study of blood T cell repertoires in COVID-19. Libraries were prepared by immunoSEQ multiplex PCR; TCRdb keeps only in-frame clonotypes and omits some of them. Here the sample spans roughly 250,000 clones, around nine tenths being singletons. Germline lookup yields CDR1 MGHRA and CDR2 YSYEKL. The CDR3 runs to 15 residues. Trimming left V 5 bases short and J 1 base short, with 12 bases between. Individuals aged roughly 18 to 95 years were recruited from about two dozen US areas. The origin of this receptor is a woman under 30 who had recovered from COVID-19. Sequenced material: PBMCs or T cells enriched from blood (not recorded which). The V call is TRBV4-1, the J call TRBJ2-1, with D perhaps TRBD1 (6 bases). The CDR3 region has the DNA TGCGCCAGCAGCGCACGACAGGTTTCCTACAATGAGCAGTTCTTC. Encoded protein: CASSARQVSYNEQFF.